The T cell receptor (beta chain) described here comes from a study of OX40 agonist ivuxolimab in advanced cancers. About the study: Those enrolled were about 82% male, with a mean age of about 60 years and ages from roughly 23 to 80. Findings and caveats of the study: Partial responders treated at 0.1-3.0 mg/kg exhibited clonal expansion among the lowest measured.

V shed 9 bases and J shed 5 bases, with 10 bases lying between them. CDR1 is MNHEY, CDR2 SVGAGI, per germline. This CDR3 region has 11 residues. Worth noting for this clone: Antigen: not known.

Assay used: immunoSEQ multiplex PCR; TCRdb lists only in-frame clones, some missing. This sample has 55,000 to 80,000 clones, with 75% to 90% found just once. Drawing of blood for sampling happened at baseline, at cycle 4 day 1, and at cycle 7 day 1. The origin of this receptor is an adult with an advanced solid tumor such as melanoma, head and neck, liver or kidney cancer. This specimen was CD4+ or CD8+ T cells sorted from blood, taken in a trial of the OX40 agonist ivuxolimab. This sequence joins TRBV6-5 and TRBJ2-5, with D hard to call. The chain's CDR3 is CASVMGETQYF. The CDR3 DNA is TGTGCCAGTGTGATGGGGGAGACCCAGTACTTC.